This T cell receptor (beta chain) is drawn from a study of blood T cell repertoires in COVID-19. Study context: PBMCs, B-cell-depleted T cells, or T cells provided the cDNA or gDNA that made up the material.

Those who participated ranged in age from roughly 18 to 90 years and resided in 20 to 30 US areas. Clones were read by immunoSEQ multiplex PCR, and TCRdb kept only the in-frame ones, dropping some. Among a few hundred thousand clones, approximately 90% were seen once, and the ten largest hold more than 0.95%. Trimming removed 4 bases from V and 2 bases from J; junction bases left unmatched: 4. Germline CDR1 and CDR2: SGDLS and YYNGEE. The CDR3 covers 15 residues. This rearrangement joins TRBV9 to TRBJ2-3; TRBD2 aligns across 10 bases. This TCR came from a woman aged 18-29 years who had recovered from COVID-19. Sequenced input: PBMCs or T cells enriched from blood (not recorded which). Here the CDR3 reads CASSRAGGPTDTQYF. Here the CDR3 DNA reads TGTGCCAGCAGCCGAGCGGGGGGGCCCACAGATACGCAGTATTTT.